This T cell receptor (beta chain) was recovered during a study of response to subunit inactivated influenza vaccine. In the case of this clonotype: Its antigen is currently unknown.

Study-wide points: The authors put forward the suggestion that each seasonal influenza vaccination may bring in only a limited number of new T cells.

TCRdb processed the RT-PCR reads anew with MiXCR; each CDR3 protein has one entry. The sample holds 800,000 or so distinct CDR3 sequences, about 20% seen once. The starting material was PBMCs from blood, obtained approximately 5 days after vaccination. The receptor comes from a man aged 50 to 60 who received an inactivated influenza vaccine.

The CDR3, as DNA: TGTGCCAGCAGGATCGGGACAGGGGCAGGAACCGGGGAGCTGTTTTTT. Protein: CASRIGTGAGTGELFF. The chain employs TRBV6-1 and TRBJ2-2; 10 bases agree with TRBD1. V dropped 6 bases and J dropped 5; count of bases not matched to a gene: 9. CDR3 size: 16 residues. From germline, CDR1 is MNHNS and CDR2 SASEGT.